What follows are 30 T cell receptor beta chains derived from one specimen sequenced in a study of cytomegalovirus exposure and HLA in healthy donors. PCR used 60 Vbeta primers and 13 Jbeta primers. Data came from immunoSEQ multiplex PCR; TCRdb stores just in-frame clones and leaves some out. The sample records approximately 200,000 clones, over 60% being singletons. Sequences were obtained from PBMCs. Source of these receptors: a man younger than 45 in good health and CMV-seropositive.

A few counts support this clone. This chain uses TRBV5-1 with TRBJ2-2, with D tentatively TRBD2 (6 bases). The germline V and J ends were trimmed by 2 bases and 2 bases, with 10 bases remaining between them. Germline CDR1 is SGHRS and CDR2 is YFSETQ. CDR3 length equals 15 residues. CDR3 amino acids: CASSFGGDNTGELFF. The CDR3 bases are TGCGCCAGCAGCTTCGGCGGGGATAACACCGGGGAGCTGTTTTTT.

The genes are TRBV5-1 and TRBJ2-3, with 7 bases matching TRBD2. The V and J ends lost 5 bases and 2 bases, in that order; junction bases with no gene match: 5. This CDR3 region has 14 residues. Germline assignment: CDR1 SGHRS and CDR2 YFSETQ. CDR3 protein: CASRPGTTTDTQYF. The CDR3 DNA is TGCGCCAGCAGACCAGGGACTACCACAGATACGCAGTATTTT.

This clone was seen ten or more times. The chain links TRBV7-9 to TRBJ2-3, with D uncertain. Germline V gene lookup returns CDR1 SEHNR and CDR2 FQNEAQ (reference sequence). V lost 7 bases to trimming and J lost 3 bases, with 11 bases between them. CDR3 size: 13 residues. The DNA for the CDR3 is TGTGCCAGCAAGCCGTATAAGACAGATACGCAGTATTTT. Its translation is CASKPYKTDTQYF.

The chain recombines TRBV5-4 with TRBJ2-1, with a weak D call TRBD1 (6 bases). There are 15 residues in the CDR3. Looked up from germline, CDR1 is SGHNT and CDR2 is YYREEE (reference sequence). The V end was cut by 2 bases, the J end by 0 bases, with 9 bases between. Here the CDR3 reads CASSLQGVSYNEQFF. The CDR3 DNA reads as TGTGCCAGCAGCTTACAGGGTGTCTCCTACAATGAGCAGTTCTTC.

The CDR3 sequence: CASSYSRLAGANEQFF. For the CDR3, the DNA is TGTGCCAGCAGTTACTCGAGACTAGCGGGAGCGAATGAGCAGTTCTTC. The chain has TRBV6-5 and TRBJ2-1; TRBD2 aligns across 12 bases. Germline loops: CDR1 MNHEY, CDR2 SVGAGI. Unmatched junction bases numbered 4, after V lost 0 bases and J lost 7 bases. The CDR3 is 16 residues long.

J is TRBJ1-5 and V is TRBV27, with D unclear. V dropped 4 bases and J dropped 3 bases, with 7 bases sitting between them. Germline CDR1 and CDR2: MNHEY and SMNVEV (reference sequence). This CDR3 region has 13 residues. The CDR3 DNA reads as TGTGCCAGCAGTTCGCGCACCAATCAGCCCCAGCATTTT. This codes for CASSSRTNQPQHF.

This clone was seen more than once but under ten times. This chain's CDR3 is CASSPPQGPYYNEQFF. The DNA for the CDR3 is TGTGCCAGCTCACCACCGCAGGGTCCTTACTACAATGAGCAGTTCTTC. The V and J genes are TRBV18 and TRBJ2-1; D is perhaps TRBD1 (5 bases). The CDR3 has 16 residues. V dropped 0 bases and J dropped 3 bases, with 12 bases sitting between them. CDR1 and CDR2 from the germline V gene are KGHSH and LQKENI.

The rearrangement joins TRBV9 to TRBJ1-3; tentatively, D is TRBD1 (5 bases). The germline gives CDR1 SGDLS, CDR2 YYNGEE. Trimming stripped 3 bases from V and 3 bases from J, with 13 bases between. The CDR3 runs 15 residues. The CDR3 spells CASSEAGLNGNTIYF. Written as DNA, the CDR3 is TGTGCCAGCAGCGAGGCGGGGCTGAATGGAAACACCATATATTTT.

The chain couples TRBV27 to TRBJ1-4; a possible D gene is TRBD1 (6 bases). This CDR3 has 15 residues. CDR1 MNHEY and CDR2 SMNVEV come from the germline V gene (reference sequence). V was shortened by 4 bases and J by 8 bases, with 17 bases between the two germline ends. CDR3 loop: CASSSTTGTSEKLFF. Written as DNA, the CDR3 is TGTGCCAGCAGTTCCACAACCGGGACATCGGAAAAACTGTTTTTT. The full variable domain, in which reference TRBV27 and TRBJ1-4 provide the parts outside the CDR3, is EAQVTQNPRYLITVTGKKLTVTCSQNMNHEYMSWYRQDPGLGLRQIYYSMNVEVTDKGDVPEGYKVSRKEKRNFPLILESPSPNQTSLYFCASSSTTGTSEKLFFGSGTQLSVL.

The V gene is TRBV7-9, the J gene TRBJ1-1; possible D gene TRBD1, 5 bases. This CDR3 comprises 15 residues. Between the trimmed V and J ends, which lost 5 bases and 4 bases, there was a span of 17 bases. Germline values: CDR1 SEHNR, CDR2 FQNEAQ (reference sequence). The DNA for the CDR3 is TGTGCCAGCAGCGCGGGACCCCCGGGTTCCACTGAAGCTTTCTTT. This gives the protein CASSAGPPGSTEAFF.

This chain links TRBV7-9 with TRBJ1-1; D gene uncertain. Per the germline V gene, CDR1 is SEHNR and CDR2 is FQNEAQ (reference sequence). The CDR3 runs to 13 residues. V was pared by 5 bases and J by 1 base, with 8 bases between. The CDR3 coding sequence is TGTGCCAGCAGCCGATCCGGGAACACTGAAGCTTTCTTT. Translation: CASSRSGNTEAFF. Together with reference TRBV7-9 and TRBJ1-1, the CDR3 gives the full variable domain: DTGVSQNPRHKITKRGQNVTFRCDPISEHNRLYWYRQTLGQGPEFLTYFQNEAQLEKSRLLSDRFSAERPKGSFSTLEIQRTEQGDSAMYLCASSRSGNTEAFFGQGTRLTVV.

The rearrangement joins TRBV5-1 to TRBJ2-2, with 9 bases aligning to TRBD1. Germline V gene lookup returns CDR1 SGHRS and CDR2 YFSETQ. Trimming at V came to 4 bases and at J to 3 bases, leaving 4 bases not matched to a gene. The CDR3 is made up of 15 amino acids. The DNA of the CDR3 is TGCGCCAGCAGCCTTAGGACAGGGGACACCGGGGAGCTGTTTTTT. It specifies CASSLRTGDTGELFF.

V is TRBV6-6 and J is TRBJ2-1; D is possibly TRBD2 (6 bases). V shed 6 bases and J shed 5 bases, with 20 bases lying between them. CDR1 and CDR2 (germline): MNHNY, SVGAGI (reference sequence). CDR3 length: 16 residues. CDR3 bases: TGTGCCAGCAGCGGCCCCCGGAGTGGGGAGGACAATGAGCAGTTCTTC. Translated: CASSGPRSGEDNEQFF.

This clone was seen more than once but under ten times. The chain links TRBV6-5 to TRBJ2-1, with 9 positions matching TRBD1. The germline V gene has CDR1 MNHEY and CDR2 SVGAGI. The CDR3 totals 15 residues. Germline trimming cut 6 bases from V and 5 bases from J; bases unmatched to any gene: 8. The CDR3 region is CASSLRGQGHNEQFF. CDR3 in DNA: TGTGCCAGCAGCCTGAGGGGACAGGGACACAATGAGCAGTTCTTC.

V is TRBV10-3 and J is TRBJ2-7, with TRBD1 identical over 7 bases. The trim removed 2 bases at V and 4 bases at J, leaving 8 bases unmatched. The germline V gene has CDR1 ENHRY and CDR2 SYGVKD. The CDR3 totals 15 residues. The CDR3, as DNA: TGTGCCATCAGTGAGAGTACAGGGGTCAATTACGAGCAGTACTTC. Protein product: CAISESTGVNYEQYF.

The chain is built from TRBV5-1 and TRBJ1-5; TRBD1 agrees at 7 bases. The CDR3 sequence is 14 residues long. Trimming cost V 2 bases and J 2 bases; bases outside gene matches: 1. Germline V CDR1 and CDR2: SGHRS, YFSETQ. CDR3 loop: CASSLTGGNQPQHF. CDR3 nucleotides: TGCGCCAGCAGCTTAACAGGGGGCAATCAGCCCCAGCATTTT.

This clone was seen a single time. V is TRBV9 and J is TRBJ2-5; possible D gene TRBD1, 5 bases. Trimming removed 3 bases at V and 1 base at J, with 16 bases between. Germline values: CDR1 SGDLS, CDR2 YYNGEE. The length of the CDR3 is 16 residues. Here the CDR3 reads CASSATGALFQETQYF. Here the CDR3 DNA reads TGTGCCAGCAGCGCAACTGGGGCCCTTTTCCAAGAGACCCAGTACTTC. Using reference TRBV9 and TRBJ2-5 for the parts outside the CDR3, the full variable domain is DSGVTQTPKHLITATGQRVTLRCSPRSGDLSVYWYQQSLDQGLQFLIQYYNGEERAKGNILERFSAQQFPDLHSELNLSSLELGDSALYFCASSATGALFQETQYFGPGTRLLVL.

This clone appeared a few times. This chain uses TRBV30 with TRBJ2-5; 9 bases map to TRBD2. The CDR3 loop spans 16 amino acids. V was pared by 4 bases and J by 4 bases, with 13 bases of the junction left unmatched. Germline CDR1 reads GTSNPN; CDR2 reads SVGIG (reference sequence). CDR3 sequence (DNA): TGTGCCTGGAACGATGCGGGCGGGAGGGCCGTAGAGACCCAGTACTTC. This encodes CAWNDAGGRAVETQYF. The whole variable domain, filled in from reference TRBV30 and TRBJ2-5, reads SQTIHQWPATLVQPVGSPLSLECTVEGTSNPNLYWYRQAAGRGLQLLFYSVGIGQISSEVPQNLSASRPQDRQFILSSKKLLLSDSGFYLCAWNDAGGRAVETQYFGPGTRLLVL.

This sequence joins TRBV18 and TRBJ1-6, with no clear D. Germline V CDR1 and CDR2: KGHSH, LQKENI. CDR3 length: 12 residues. V was cut by 8 bases and J by 6 bases, with 8 bases left in between. The CDR3 DNA reads as TGTGCCAGCCGGCGGGGTAATTCACCCCTCCACTTT. Residues: CASRRGNSPLHF.

The chain has TRBV7-3 and TRBJ2-1; TRBD2 matches 8 bases. The CDR3 consists of 16 residues. V was clipped by 4 bases and J by 8 bases; unmatched bases: 13. CDR1 is SGHTA and CDR2 is FQGTGA in the germline V gene. This CDR3 reads CASSSSLAGGRDEQFF. The CDR3 coding sequence is TGTGCCAGCAGCTCCTCCCTCGCGGGGGGAAGAGATGAGCAGTTCTTC. Based on the CDR3 plus reference TRBV7-3 and TRBJ2-1, the full variable domain is GAGVSQTPSNKVTEKGKYVELRCDPISGHTALYWYRQSLGQGPEFLIYFQGTGAADDSGLPNDRFFAVRPEGSVSTLKIQRTERGDSAVYLCASSSSLAGGRDEQFFGPGTRLTVL.

J is TRBJ1-4 and V is TRBV7-4, with 9 bases identical to TRBD1. The germline CDR1 and CDR2 sequences are SGHVT and SQSDAQ. This CDR3 has 18 amino acids. Trimming removed 2 bases from V and 0 bases from J; junction bases left unmatched: 7. The CDR3 is CASSLRGDREATNEKLFF. CDR3 DNA: TGTGCCAGCAGCTTAAGGGGGGACAGGGAGGCAACTAATGAAAAACTGTTTTTT.

This rearrangement joins TRBV9 to TRBJ2-2; maybe TRBD2 (7 bases). Germline values: CDR1 SGDLS, CDR2 YYNGEE. This CDR3 has 17 amino acids. With 4 bases removed from V and 4 bases from J, the gap between germline ends came to 20 bases. CDR3 in amino acids: CASSPLGGGRVTGELFF. The DNA for the CDR3 is TGTGCCAGCAGCCCTCTGGGGGGGGGCCGCGTCACCGGGGAGCTGTTTTTT.

The V call is TRBV5-5, the J call TRBJ1-2, with unresolved D. There are 16 residues in the CDR3. CDR1 is SGHKS, CDR2 YYEKEE, per germline (reference sequence). V gave up 0 bases and J gave up 2 bases, with 14 bases separating them. In nucleotides, the CDR3 is TGTGCCAGCAGCTTGGTTCTGGACTGGGAGAACTATGGCTACACCTTC. The encoded protein is CASSLVLDWENYGYTF.

CDR3 DNA sequence: TGTGCCAGCAGCTTATTTCAGGGGGAGGCTCCCCAAGAGACCCAGTACTTC. Protein: CASSLFQGEAPQETQYF. This chain uses TRBV11-2 with TRBJ2-5, with D tentatively TRBD1 (7 bases). Germline loops: CDR1 SGHAT, CDR2 FQNNGV. Trimming removed 2 bases from V and 1 base from J, with 17 bases in between. CDR3 length: 17 amino acids. Based on the CDR3 plus reference TRBV11-2 and TRBJ2-5, the full variable domain is EAGVAQSPRYKIIEKRQSVAFWCNPISGHATLYWYQQILGQGPKLLIQFQNNGVVDDSQLPKDRFSAERLKGVDSTLKIQPAKLEDSAVYLCASSLFQGEAPQETQYFGPGTRLLVL.

The chain uses TRBV4-1 and TRBJ2-1; D might be TRBD2 (6 bases). CDR1 and CDR2 (germline): MGHRA, YSYEKL. With 3 bases removed from V and 5 bases from J, the gap between germline ends came to 20 bases. The CDR3 runs to 17 residues. CDR3 sequence reads: CASSHERRRDGHNEQFF. CDR3 nucleotides: TGCGCCAGCAGCCACGAAAGAAGGCGGGACGGACACAATGAGCAGTTCTTC.

CDR3 residues: CSVDAGGLGTEAFF. Written as DNA, the CDR3 is TGCAGCGTTGATGCAGGGGGCCTGGGCACTGAAGCTTTCTTT. The chain links TRBV29-1 to TRBJ1-1; TRBD1 matches at 8 bases. Germline assignment: CDR1 SQVTM and CDR2 ANQGSEA. After removal of 3 bases from V and 4 bases from J, the junction contained 7 bases not matched to a gene. CDR3 length: 14 residues. Looking up the rest from reference TRBV29-1 and TRBJ1-1 gives the full variable domain: SAVISQKPSRDICQRGTSLTIQCQVDSQVTMMFWYRQQPGQSLTLIATANQGSEATYESGFVIDKFPISRPNLTFSTLTVSNMSPEDSSIYLCSVDAGGLGTEAFFGQGTRLTVV.

This clone was observed a handful of times. The V call is TRBV30, the J call TRBJ1-5; D unclear. The CDR3 loop spans 15 amino acids. Germline CDR1 GTSNPN, CDR2 SVGIG (reference sequence). V lost 1 base and J lost 2, with 12 bases in between. The CDR3 nucleotides are TGTGCCTGGAGTGATTATGGGGAGGGCAATCAGCCCCAGCATTTT. Protein product: CAWSDYGEGNQPQHF.

The V call is TRBV5-4, the J call TRBJ2-1; a possible D gene is TRBD1 (6 bases). V was cut by 4 bases and J by 3 bases, with 8 bases left in between. Per the germline V gene, CDR1 is SGHNT and CDR2 is YYREEE (reference sequence). The CDR3 loop spans 13 amino acids. The CDR3 here is CASSADSYNEQFF. CDR3 in DNA: TGTGCCAGCAGCGCGGACAGCTACAATGAGCAGTTCTTC.

The V gene is TRBV6-6, the J gene TRBJ1-1, with a weak D call TRBD1 (5 bases). Germline V gene sequence: CDR1 MNHNY, CDR2 SVGAGI (reference sequence). Trimming pared 8 bases from V and 2 bases from J, leaving 12 bases between. CDR3 size: 13 residues. The chain's CDR3 is CASWGRDNTEAFF. The DNA for the CDR3 is TGTGCCAGCTGGGGCAGGGATAACACTGAAGCTTTCTTT.

The rearrangement uses TRBV7-2 and TRBJ1-5; unclear D gene. The CDR3 totals 12 residues. The germline V and J ends were trimmed by 5 bases and 9 bases, with 11 bases remaining between them. Germline V CDR1 and CDR2: SGHTA, FQGNSA. CDR3: CASSRERGPQHF. The CDR3 region has the DNA TGTGCCAGCAGCCGAGAACGAGGGCCCCAGCATTTT.